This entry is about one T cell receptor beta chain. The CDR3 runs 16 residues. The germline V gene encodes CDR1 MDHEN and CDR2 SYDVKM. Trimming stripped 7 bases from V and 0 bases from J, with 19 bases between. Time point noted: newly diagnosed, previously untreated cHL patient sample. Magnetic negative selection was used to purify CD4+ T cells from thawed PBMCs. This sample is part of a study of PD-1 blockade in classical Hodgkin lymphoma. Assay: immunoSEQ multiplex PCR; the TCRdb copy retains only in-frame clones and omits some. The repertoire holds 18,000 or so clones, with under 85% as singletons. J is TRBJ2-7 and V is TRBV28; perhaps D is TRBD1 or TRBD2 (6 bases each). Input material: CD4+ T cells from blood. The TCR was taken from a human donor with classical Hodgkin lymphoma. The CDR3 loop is CASIAAGTLSSYEQYF. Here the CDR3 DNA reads TGTGCCAGCATAGCGGCCGGGACATTAAGCTCCTACGAGCAGTACTTC. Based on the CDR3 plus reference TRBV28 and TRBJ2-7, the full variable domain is DVKVTQSSRYLVKRTGEKVFLECVQDMDHENMFWYRQDPGLGLRLIYFSYDVKMKEKGDIPEGYSVSREKKERFSLILESASTNQTSMYLCASIAAGTLSSYEQYFGPGTRLTVT.